Listed here are 3 T cell receptor beta chains from one sample, sequenced in a study of tumor-infiltrating lymphocytes in primary liver carcinoma. Reverse transcription of around 500 ng total RNA with a constant-region primer produced TCR beta cDNA. Investigators got TCR beta libraries out of three nested multiplex PCR rounds, done with slightly modified ARM-PCR. Both of the initial two PCR rounds ran for nine to ten cycles and employed TRBV1-TRBV30 forward primers alongside a C-beta reverse primer. In TCRdb, the multiplex PCR reads were re-called with MiXCR into one record per CDR3 protein. The table records about 300,000 distinct CDR3 sequences, 60% to 80% of them present only once. Blood RNA came from unsorted whole blood; germline DNA was also extracted. The sequenced sample was peripheral blood. Receptors originate from a man aged 40-55 years with primary liver carcinoma and hepatitis B virus infection.

On this clonotype: One end of the junction does not line up with germline, which may come from a read error. This rearrangement joins TRBV11-3 to TRBJ2-6, with 10 bases identical to TRBD2. Germline CDR1 reads SGHNT; CDR2 reads YENEEA. The CDR3 is made up of 20 amino acids. CDR3: CASSLGLSASGGAGANVLTF. The DNA of the CDR3 is TGTGCCAGCAGCTTGGGTCTTTCGGCTAGCGGGGGAGCTGGGGCCAACGTACTGACTTTC.

CDR3 coding DNA: TGTGCCAGCAGAGGGGATGCCCTACGGCCTGAGCAGTTCTTC. Amino acids: CASRGDALRPEQFF. The chain recombines TRBV11-3 with TRBJ2-1; maybe TRBD1 (5 bases). Germline V gene data show CDR1 as SGHNT and CDR2 as YENEEA. V was shortened by 6 bases and J by 9 bases, with 18 bases between the two germline ends. This CDR3 is built from 14 residues.

Regarding this clonotype: A single base separates this from a much larger clone, so it may be a read error. The rearrangement links TRBV5-5 to TRBJ1-5; D not resolved. Germline loops: CDR1 SGHKS, CDR2 YYEKEE (reference sequence). The CDR3 has 15 residues. V lost 1 base and J lost 10, with 18 bases in between. CDR3 region: CASSLLMGKGDPQHF. The DNA of the CDR3 is TGTGCCAGCAGCTTGTTGATGGGAAAGGGAGATCCCCAGCATTTT.